Below are 3 T cell receptor beta chains sequenced from a single sample in a study of blood T cell repertoires in COVID-19. TCRdb's copy holds only in-frame clones and misses some; the assay was immunoSEQ multiplex PCR. The sample lists 350,000 to 450,000 clones; approximately 93% were seen once. The sample was PBMCs or T cells enriched from blood (not recorded which). Source of these receptors: a woman in her 40s who had been exposed to COVID-19.

As to this clone: The same CDR3 is also encoded by other DNA sequences in this sample. The chain combines TRBV5-1 with TRBJ2-1, with D perhaps matching TRBD1 (6 bases). Germline CDR1 and CDR2: SGHRS and YFSETQ. The length of the CDR3 is 14 residues. V lost 0 bases and J lost 3, with 7 bases in between. The CDR3 DNA is TGCGCCAGCAGCTTGGGGGGGCTCTACAATGAGCAGTTCTTC. Amino acids: CASSLGGLYNEQFF.

CDR3 sequence: CASSTRNPYEQYF. The CDR3 DNA follows: TGTGCCAGCAGCACCCGTAATCCCTACGAGCAGTACTTC. The genes are TRBV21-1 and TRBJ2-7; the table gives TRBD2 as D, unverified against the DNA. TRBV21-1 is a pseudogene. This CDR3 spans 13 amino acids.

The V gene is TRBV5-6, the J gene TRBJ2-7; TRBD2 aligns across 8 bases. The V and J ends lost 2 bases and 6 bases, in that order; junction bases with no gene match: 10. This CDR3 has 15 residues. Germline-derived CDR1 and CDR2 are SGHDT and YYEEEE. CDR3 in amino acids: CASSFYGGAYGEQYF. DNA of the CDR3: TGTGCCAGCAGCTTCTACGGGGGGGCGTACGGCGAGCAGTACTTC.